The 26 T cell receptor beta chains below all came from one sample that was sequenced in a study of cytomegalovirus exposure and HLA in healthy donors. This PCR relied on a set of 60 Vbeta primers and 13 Jbeta primers. Clones were read by immunoSEQ multiplex PCR, and TCRdb kept only the in-frame ones, dropping some. This table holds about 83,000 clones, around 78% found once. Input material: PBMCs. The receptor source for this set is a man younger than 30 in good health and CMV-seropositive.

The chain couples TRBV28 to TRBJ2-3; unclear D gene. The germline V gene encodes CDR1 MDHEN and CDR2 SYDVKM. V was shortened by 4 bases and J by 7 bases, with 9 bases between the two germline ends. This CDR3 has 12 residues. The CDR3 spells CASSSLLNTQYF. In DNA form, the CDR3 reads TGTGCCAGCAGTTCCCTACTAAATACGCAGTATTTT. Full variable domain (missing parts from reference TRBV28 and TRBJ2-3): DVKVTQSSRYLVKRTGEKVFLECVQDMDHENMFWYRQDPGLGLRLIYFSYDVKMKEKGDIPEGYSVSREKKERFSLILESASTNQTSMYLCASSSLLNTQYFGPGTRLTVL.

The rearrangement joins TRBV9 to TRBJ1-2; D is possibly TRBD1 (6 bases). Germline V gene lookup returns CDR1 SGDLS and CDR2 YYNGEE. The CDR3 loop spans 15 amino acids. The V end lost 0 bases, the J end lost 7 bases, and 16 bases lay between the germline ends. CDR3 residues: CASSVVAGASSGYTF. DNA of the CDR3: TGTGCCAGCAGCGTAGTCGCAGGGGCGAGTAGTGGCTACACCTTC.

The chain has TRBV5-1 and TRBJ2-7; D is possibly TRBD1 (6 bases). The germline V and J ends were trimmed by 4 bases and 2 bases, with 10 bases remaining between them. CDR1 and CDR2 from the germline V gene are SGHRS and YFSETQ. This CDR3 comprises 13 residues. CDR3 nucleotides: TGCGCCAGCAGCCGACAGGACACCTACGAGCAGTACTTC. It specifies CASSRQDTYEQYF.

The gene calls are TRBV4-2 and TRBJ2-3; TRBD2 matches at 8 bases. Germline CDR1 and CDR2: LGHNA and YNFKEQ. Germline trimming cut 0 bases from V and 6 bases from J; bases unmatched to any gene: 11. This CDR3 has 17 amino acids. Here the CDR3 DNA reads TGTGCCAGCAGCCAAGAAGGCCAGCGGGAGTCAGGTGATACGCAGTATTTT. Its protein product is CASSQEGQRESGDTQYF.

The rearrangement joins TRBV19 to TRBJ2-1, with D unresolved. V lost 5 bases, J lost 7 bases, and 9 bases lay in between. CDR1 LNHDA and CDR2 SQIVND come from the germline V gene (reference sequence). CDR3 length equals 12 residues. In nucleotides, the CDR3 is TGTGCCAGTAGTCGGGTGCAGAATGAGCAGTTCTTC. Its protein is CASSRVQNEQFF.

J is TRBJ2-3 and V is TRBV2, with TRBD2 matching 15 bases. From germline, CDR1 is SNHLY and CDR2 FYNNEI. The CDR3 runs to 15 residues. The junction had 7 bases not matched to a gene; V was cut back by 8 bases and J by 7 bases. The CDR3 spells CASLRTSGRAYTQYF. The CDR3 DNA is TGTGCCAGCCTGCGGACTAGCGGGAGGGCTTATACGCAGTATTTT.

The chain carries TRBV10-3 and TRBJ1-1; D gene uncertain. This CDR3 is built from 13 residues. Per the germline V gene, CDR1 is ENHRY and CDR2 is SYGVKD. Trimming removed 4 bases from V and 2 bases from J, with 8 bases in between. In nucleotides, the CDR3 is TGTGCCATCAGTGTTCAGGAAAACACTGAAGCTTTCTTT. As protein: CAISVQENTEAFF.

On this clone itself: As the CDR3 is not closed by the conserved phenylalanine or tryptophan, this likely results from a read error. It is unclear where the CDR3 begins or ends on the DNA, so no DNA is shown, and the CDR3 is as TCRdb lists it. The V gene is TRBV27, the J gene TRBJ1-4. Per germline, CDR1 MNHEY and CDR2 SMNVEV (reference sequence). The CDR3 region is 11 residues in length, termini included. The CDR3 is CASSWYQYGEC.

This chain uses TRBV7-2 with TRBJ1-2; no clear D. CDR1 is SGHTA, CDR2 FQGNSA, per germline. V lost 0 bases and J lost 8, with 10 bases in between. CDR3 size: 13 residues. The CDR3 DNA reads as TGTGCCAGCAGCTTAGCCCAGAACAGCGGCTACACCTTC. This codes for CASSLAQNSGYTF.

The V call is TRBV10-3, the J call TRBJ2-1, with 16 bases matching TRBD2. The CDR3 spans 17 residues. Trimming removed 10 bases from V and 6 bases from J; junction bases left unmatched: 12. CDR1 ENHRY and CDR2 SYGVKD come from the germline V gene. The CDR3 region has the DNA TGTGCCAGCCTGGGACTAGCGGGAGGGCCGTCTAGCAATGAGCAGTTCTTC. Translating gives CASLGLAGGPSSNEQFF.

The chain employs TRBV2 and TRBJ1-1, with TRBD1 matching 8 bases. CDR3 length equals 14 residues. Trimming at V came to 9 bases and at J to 1 base, leaving 7 bases not matched to a gene. Germline V gene sequence: CDR1 SNHLY, CDR2 FYNNEI. The CDR3 here is CASTRGQKNTEAFF. The CDR3 DNA follows: TGTGCCAGTACCAGGGGGCAGAAGAACACTGAAGCTTTCTTT.

V gene TRBV7-9 combines with J gene TRBJ2-3; a possible D gene is TRBD2 (5 bases). The CDR3 is 14 residues long. The V end was cut by 4 bases, the J end by 0 bases, with 8 bases between. From germline, CDR1 is SEHNR and CDR2 FQNEAQ (reference sequence). DNA of the CDR3: TGTGCCAGCAGCTCCCAGCGGAGCACAGATACGCAGTATTTT. Its protein is CASSSQRSTDTQYF.

J is TRBJ2-7 and V is TRBV28; the D is unclear. Per germline, CDR1 MDHEN and CDR2 SYDVKM. Trimming left V 8 bases short and J 3 bases short, with 8 bases between. This CDR3 is 11 amino acids long. CDR3 in DNA: TGTGCCAGCTCCGTAAACTACGAGCAGTACTTC. This encodes CASSVNYEQYF.

The CDR3 here is CASSSLTRGHEQFF. The DNA for the CDR3 is TGTGCCAGCAGTTCCTTGACTAGGGGCCATGAGCAGTTCTTC. The chain uses TRBV6-5 and TRBJ2-1, with a weak D call TRBD2 (6 bases). The V end was cut by 4 bases, the J end by 8 bases, with 15 bases between. The CDR3 covers 14 residues. CDR1 MNHEY and CDR2 SVGAGI come from the germline V gene.

The rearrangement uses TRBV15 and TRBJ1-1; TRBD1 might be the D (5 bases). The CDR3 totals 15 residues. Germline V gene sequence: CDR1 LNHNV, CDR2 YYDKDF (reference sequence). The V end was cut by 1 base, the J end by 1 base, with 10 bases between. The CDR3 bases are TGTGCCACCAGCAGAGGAGGGGAGGGGAACACTGAAGCTTTCTTT. Translating gives CATSRGGEGNTEAFF. Supplemented by reference TRBV15 and TRBJ1-1, the full variable domain reads DAMVIQNPRYQVTQFGKPVTLSCSQTLNHNVMYWYQQKSSQAPKLLFHYYDKDFNNEADTPDNFQSRRPNTSFCFLDIRSPGLGDTAMYLCATSRGGEGNTEAFFGQGTRLTVV.

V and J are TRBV4-1 and TRBJ2-7; 9 bases are a match to TRBD2. Germline V gene sequence: CDR1 MGHRA, CDR2 YSYEKL. CDR3 length: 14 amino acids. J lost 7 bases, V lost 4 bases, and 8 bases had no gene match. This chain's CDR3 is CASSLLAGFEEQYF. CDR3 DNA sequence: TGCGCCAGCAGCCTTCTAGCGGGATTTGAAGAGCAGTACTTC.

The chain combines TRBV6-5 with TRBJ2-7; D ambiguous. Between the trimmed V and J ends, which lost 4 bases and 3 bases, there was a span of 10 bases. This CDR3 is built from 13 residues. Per the germline V gene, CDR1 is MNHEY and CDR2 is SVGAGI. The CDR3 nucleotides are TGTGCCAGCAGTTTCCCGGGTCACTACGAGCAGTACTTC. This codes for CASSFPGHYEQYF.

The chain couples TRBV11-2 to TRBJ2-7, with 7 bases lining up with TRBD1. This CDR3 is built from 12 residues. Germline V gene data show CDR1 as SGHAT and CDR2 as FQNNGV. V gave up 7 bases and J gave up 13 bases; unmatched junction bases: 13. The CDR3 region has the DNA TGTGCCAGCAACCAAGTCCCGACAGGGACCTACTTC. Translation gives CASNQVPTGTYF.

This clone came up once. This chain uses TRBV11-2 with TRBJ2-3; TRBD2 agrees at 11 bases. Trimming took 8 bases from V and 3 from J; bases not matched to a gene: 16. The CDR3 spans 18 residues. From germline, CDR1 is SGHAT and CDR2 FQNNGV. The CDR3, as DNA: TGTGCCAGCGCGGGGCGAATTAGACTAGCGGGACCTACAGATACGCAGTATTTT. Its translation is CASAGRIRLAGPTDTQYF. Variable domain in full (rest from reference TRBV11-2 and TRBJ2-3): EAGVAQSPRYKIIEKRQSVAFWCNPISGHATLYWYQQILGQGPKLLIQFQNNGVVDDSQLPKDRFSAERLKGVDSTLKIQPAKLEDSAVYLCASAGRIRLAGPTDTQYFGPGTRLTVL.

V and J are TRBV29-1 and TRBJ2-3, with 7 positions matching TRBD1. CDR3 length equals 16 residues. V shed 7 bases, J shed 0 bases, and the junction held 13 bases outside the gene matches. Germline CDR1 SQVTM, CDR2 ANQGSEA. Here the CDR3 reads CSAGHLPGGSTDTQYF. Written as DNA, the CDR3 is TGCAGCGCAGGGCATCTTCCAGGGGGTAGCACAGATACGCAGTATTTT.

V and J are TRBV5-1 and TRBJ1-1; D is unclear. Germline V gene sequence: CDR1 SGHRS, CDR2 YFSETQ. The V gene lost 1 base and the J gene lost 1 base, with 8 bases spanning the gap. There are 14 residues in the CDR3. The CDR3 nucleotides are TGCGCCAGCAGCTTGCAGAGGCCGAACACTGAAGCTTTCTTT. Protein product: CASSLQRPNTEAFF.

The rearrangement joins TRBV11-3 to TRBJ2-7; D gene uncertain. The length of the CDR3 is 13 residues. Trimming cost V 1 base and J 6 bases, with 10 bases left between them. CDR1 and CDR2 (germline): SGHNT, YENEEA. CDR3 in DNA: TGTGCCAGCAGCTTAGCCGGCGGAAGCGAGCAGTACTTC. The encoded protein is CASSLAGGSEQYF.

CDR3 sequence (DNA): TGTGCCAGCAGCTCGGGACAGGGGCGGACTGAAGCTTTCTTT. Encoded protein: CASSSGQGRTEAFF. The V call is TRBV9, the J call TRBJ1-1; 10 bases are shared with TRBD1. J gave up 5 bases and V 4 bases, and 5 bases lay outside the gene matches. Looked up from germline, CDR1 is SGDLS and CDR2 is YYNGEE. This CDR3 has 14 amino acids.

V usage is TRBV19 and J usage is TRBJ2-7, with TRBD2 as a possible D gene (5 bases). Looked up from germline, CDR1 is LNHDA and CDR2 is SQIVND (reference sequence). V was cut by 3 bases and J by 7 bases, with 10 bases left in between. This CDR3 comprises 12 residues. CDR3 amino acids: CASSMRPGEQYF. The CDR3 DNA reads as TGTGCCAGTAGTATGAGGCCGGGGGAGCAGTACTTC.

The V call is TRBV4-1, the J call TRBJ1-1; D is uncertain. The CDR3 is 15 amino acids. V dropped 3 bases and J dropped 0 bases, with 11 bases sitting between them. The germline V gene has CDR1 MGHRA and CDR2 YSYEKL. The CDR3 is CASSQIYSLNTEAFF. The CDR3 DNA reads TGCGCCAGCAGCCAGATCTACAGCTTGAACACTGAAGCTTTCTTT.

V gene TRBV9 combines with J gene TRBJ1-3; 8 nucleotides line up with TRBD1. CDR3 length equals 13 residues. The germline V gene encodes CDR1 SGDLS and CDR2 YYNGEE. V was clipped by 7 bases and J by 2 bases; unmatched bases: 2. CDR3: CASGQGAGNTIYF. CDR3 DNA sequence: TGTGCCAGCGGACAGGGAGCTGGAAACACCATATATTTT.